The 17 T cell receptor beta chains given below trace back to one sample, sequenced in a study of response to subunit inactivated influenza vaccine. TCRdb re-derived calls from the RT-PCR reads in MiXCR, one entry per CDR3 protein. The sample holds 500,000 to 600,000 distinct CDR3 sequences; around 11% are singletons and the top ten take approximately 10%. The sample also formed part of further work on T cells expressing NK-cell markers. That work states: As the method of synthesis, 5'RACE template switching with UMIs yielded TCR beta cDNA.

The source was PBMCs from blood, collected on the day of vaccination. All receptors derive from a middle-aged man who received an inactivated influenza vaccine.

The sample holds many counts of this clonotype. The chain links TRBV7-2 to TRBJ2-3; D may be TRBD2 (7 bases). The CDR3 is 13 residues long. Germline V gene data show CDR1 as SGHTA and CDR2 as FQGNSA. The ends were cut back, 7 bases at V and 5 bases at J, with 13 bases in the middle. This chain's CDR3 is CASKGGAKDTQYF. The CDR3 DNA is TGTGCCAGCAAGGGGGGGGCCAAAGATACGCAGTATTTT.

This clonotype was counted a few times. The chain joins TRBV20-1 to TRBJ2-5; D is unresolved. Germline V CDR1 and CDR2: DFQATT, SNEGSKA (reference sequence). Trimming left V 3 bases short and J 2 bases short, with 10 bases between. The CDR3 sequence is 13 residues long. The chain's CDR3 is CSARSLEQETQYF. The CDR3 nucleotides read TGCAGTGCTAGGTCGCTAGAACAAGAGACCCAGTACTTC.

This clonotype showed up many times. The CDR3 region is CAIRSTGTLNTGELFF. Here the CDR3 DNA reads TGTGCCATCAGATCGACGGGGACACTGAACACCGGGGAGCTGTTTTTT. The chain recombines TRBV10-3 with TRBJ2-2, with D maybe TRBD1 (6 bases). This CDR3 comprises 16 residues. Germline loops: CDR1 ENHRY, CDR2 SYGVKD. V dropped 6 bases and J dropped 1 base, with 15 bases sitting between them.

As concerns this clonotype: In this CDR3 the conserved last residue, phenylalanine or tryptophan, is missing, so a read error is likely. CDR3 DNA sequence: TGCGCCAGCAGCATCTTTACCGACTATTCCTACGAGCAGTACATC. Residues: CASSIFTDYSYEQYI. The chain is built from TRBV4-3 and TRBJ2-7; D perhaps matches TRBD2 (5 bases). CDR1 and CDR2 (germline): LGHNA, YSLEER. The ends were cut back, 5 bases at V and 1 base at J, with 15 bases in the middle. This CDR3 contains 15 residues.

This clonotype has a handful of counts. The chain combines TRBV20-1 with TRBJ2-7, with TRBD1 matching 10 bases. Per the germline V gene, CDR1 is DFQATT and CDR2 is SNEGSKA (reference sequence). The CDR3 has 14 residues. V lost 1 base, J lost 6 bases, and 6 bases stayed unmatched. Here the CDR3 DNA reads TGCAGTGCTAGAGCAGACAGGGGGCATCGCGAGCAGTACTTC. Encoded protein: CSARADRGHREQYF.

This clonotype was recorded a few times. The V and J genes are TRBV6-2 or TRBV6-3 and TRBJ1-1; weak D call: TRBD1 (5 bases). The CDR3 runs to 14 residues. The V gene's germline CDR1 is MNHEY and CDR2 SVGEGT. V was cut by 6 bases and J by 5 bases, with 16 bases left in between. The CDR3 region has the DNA TGTGCCAGCAGCCGGGACGGCCACCTGACTGAAGCTTTCTTT. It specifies CASSRDGHLTEAFF.

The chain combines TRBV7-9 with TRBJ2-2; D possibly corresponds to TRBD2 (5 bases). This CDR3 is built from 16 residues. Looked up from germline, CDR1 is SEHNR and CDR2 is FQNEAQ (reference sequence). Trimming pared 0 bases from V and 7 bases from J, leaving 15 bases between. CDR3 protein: CASSLATKLASGELFF. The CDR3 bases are TGTGCCAGCAGCTTAGCGACGAAGCTAGCCAGCGGGGAGCTGTTTTTT.

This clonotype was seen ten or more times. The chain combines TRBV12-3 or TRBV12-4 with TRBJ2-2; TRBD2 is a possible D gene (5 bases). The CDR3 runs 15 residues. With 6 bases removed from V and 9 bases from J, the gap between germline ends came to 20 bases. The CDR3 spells CASSLLGEGTRELFF. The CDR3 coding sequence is TGTGCCAGCAGCCTCCTGGGTGAGGGAACCAGGGAGCTGTTTTTT.

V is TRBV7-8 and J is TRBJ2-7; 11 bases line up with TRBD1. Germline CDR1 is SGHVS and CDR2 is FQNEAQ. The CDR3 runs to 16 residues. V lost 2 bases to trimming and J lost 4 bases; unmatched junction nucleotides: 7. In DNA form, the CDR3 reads TGTGCCAGCAGCTTATCAGGTGGACAGGGGGCTTACGAGCAGTACTTC. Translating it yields CASSLSGGQGAYEQYF. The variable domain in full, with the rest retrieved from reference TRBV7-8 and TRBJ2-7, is GAGVSQSPRYKVAKRGQDVALRCDPISGHVSLFWYQQALGQGPEFLTYFQNEAQLDKSGLPSDRFFAERPEGSVSTLKIQRTQQEDSAVYLCASSLSGGQGAYEQYFGPGTRLTVT.

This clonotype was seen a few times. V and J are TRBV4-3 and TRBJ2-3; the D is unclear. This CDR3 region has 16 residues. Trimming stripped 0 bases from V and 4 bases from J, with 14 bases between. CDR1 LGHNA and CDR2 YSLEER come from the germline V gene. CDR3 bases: TGCGCCAGCAGCCAAGATGGGTCAGGCCCCGCAGATACGCAGTATTTT. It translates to CASSQDGSGPADTQYF.

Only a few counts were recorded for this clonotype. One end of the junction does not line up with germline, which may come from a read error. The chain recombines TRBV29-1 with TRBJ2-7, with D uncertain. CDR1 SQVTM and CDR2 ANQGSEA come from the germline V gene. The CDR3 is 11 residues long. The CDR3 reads CSVEDVYEQYF. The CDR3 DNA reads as TGCAGCGTGGAAGATGTCTACGAGCAGTACTTC.

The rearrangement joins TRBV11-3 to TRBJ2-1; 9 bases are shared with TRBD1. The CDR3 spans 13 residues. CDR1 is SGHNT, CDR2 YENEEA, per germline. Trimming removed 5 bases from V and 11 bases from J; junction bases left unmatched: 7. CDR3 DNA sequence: TGTGCCAGCAGCCTTGAACAGGGGGCGCAGCAGTTCTTC. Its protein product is CASSLEQGAQQFF.

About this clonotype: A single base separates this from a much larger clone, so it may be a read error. The CDR3 is CASSRSRAEYNEQFF. Written as DNA, the CDR3 is TGTGCCAGCTCAAGATCCCGGGCAGAGTACAATGAGCAGTTCTTC. The V and J genes are TRBV18 and TRBJ2-1; D call uncertain. The V end was cut by 5 bases, the J end by 4 bases, with 15 bases between. CDR3 size: 15 residues. CDR1 is KGHSH and CDR2 is LQKENI in the germline V gene.

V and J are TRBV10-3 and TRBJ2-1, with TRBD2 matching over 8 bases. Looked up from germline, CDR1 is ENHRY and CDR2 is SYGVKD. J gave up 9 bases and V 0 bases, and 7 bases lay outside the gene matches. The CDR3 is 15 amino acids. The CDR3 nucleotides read TGTGCCATCAGTGAGTCAACGGGGGGGTTGGGTGAGCAGTTCTTC. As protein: CAISESTGGLGEQFF.

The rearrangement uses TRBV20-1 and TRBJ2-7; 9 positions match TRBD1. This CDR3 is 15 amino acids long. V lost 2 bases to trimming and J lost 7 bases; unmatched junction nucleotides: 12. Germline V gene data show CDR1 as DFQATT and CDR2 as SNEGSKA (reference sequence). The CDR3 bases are TGCAGTGCTAGAATGGGGGACAGGGACTTAAGGGAGCAGTACTTC. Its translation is CSARMGDRDLREQYF.

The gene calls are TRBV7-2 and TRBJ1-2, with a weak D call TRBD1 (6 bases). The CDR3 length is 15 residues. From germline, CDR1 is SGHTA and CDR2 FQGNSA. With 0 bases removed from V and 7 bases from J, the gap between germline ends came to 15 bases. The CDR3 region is CASSLATWQGTGYTF. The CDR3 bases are TGTGCCAGCAGCTTAGCCACCTGGCAGGGGACTGGCTACACCTTC. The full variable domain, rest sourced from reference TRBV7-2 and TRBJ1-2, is GAGVSQSPSNKVTEKGKDVELRCDPISGHTALYWYRQSLGQGLEFLIYFQGNSAPDKSGLPSDRFSAERTGGSVSTLTIQRTQQEDSAVYLCASSLATWQGTGYTFGSGTRLTVV.

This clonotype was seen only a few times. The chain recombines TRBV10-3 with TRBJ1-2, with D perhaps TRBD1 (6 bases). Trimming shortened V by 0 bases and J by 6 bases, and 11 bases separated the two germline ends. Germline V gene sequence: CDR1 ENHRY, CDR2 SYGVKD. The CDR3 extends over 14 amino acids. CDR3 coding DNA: TGTGCCATCAGTGAGTCCCGACAGGTTCATGGCTACACCTTC. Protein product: CAISESRQVHGYTF.